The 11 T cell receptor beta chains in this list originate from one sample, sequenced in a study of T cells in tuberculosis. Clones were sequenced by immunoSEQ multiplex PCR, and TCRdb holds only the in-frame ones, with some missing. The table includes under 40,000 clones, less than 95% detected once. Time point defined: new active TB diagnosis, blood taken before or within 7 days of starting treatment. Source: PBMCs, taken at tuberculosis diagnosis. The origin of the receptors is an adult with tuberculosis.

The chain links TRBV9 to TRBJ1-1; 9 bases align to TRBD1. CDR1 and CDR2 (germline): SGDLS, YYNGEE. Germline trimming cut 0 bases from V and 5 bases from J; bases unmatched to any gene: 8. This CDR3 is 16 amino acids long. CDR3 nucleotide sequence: TGTGCCAGCAGCGTAGGTGCAGGACAGGGGTGGACTGAAGCTTTCTTT. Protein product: CASSVGAGQGWTEAFF.

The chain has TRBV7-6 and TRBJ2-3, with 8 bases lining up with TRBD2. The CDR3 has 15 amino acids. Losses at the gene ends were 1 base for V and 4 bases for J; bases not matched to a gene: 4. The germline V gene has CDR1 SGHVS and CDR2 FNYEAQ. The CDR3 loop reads CASSLDDSGADTQYF. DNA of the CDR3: TGTGCCAGCAGCTTAGATGATAGCGGGGCAGATACGCAGTATTTT.

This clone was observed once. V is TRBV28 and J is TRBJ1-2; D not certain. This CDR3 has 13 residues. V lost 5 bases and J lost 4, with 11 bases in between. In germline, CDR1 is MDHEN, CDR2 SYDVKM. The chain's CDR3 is CASSPRAVYGYTF. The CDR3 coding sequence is TGTGCCAGCAGTCCACGCGCCGTCTATGGCTACACCTTC.

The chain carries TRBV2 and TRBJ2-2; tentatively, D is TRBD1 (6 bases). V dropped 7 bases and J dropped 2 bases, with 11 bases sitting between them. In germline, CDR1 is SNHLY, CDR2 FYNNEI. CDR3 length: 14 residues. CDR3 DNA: TGTGCCAGCAACGGGGACATTAACACCGGGGAGCTGTTTTTT. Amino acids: CASNGDINTGELFF.

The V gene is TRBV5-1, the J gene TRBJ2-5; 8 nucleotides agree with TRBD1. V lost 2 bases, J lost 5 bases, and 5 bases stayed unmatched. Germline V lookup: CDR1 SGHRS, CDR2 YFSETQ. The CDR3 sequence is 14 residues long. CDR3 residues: CASSFGQGVETQYF. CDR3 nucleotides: TGCGCCAGCAGCTTTGGACAGGGAGTCGAGACCCAGTACTTC.

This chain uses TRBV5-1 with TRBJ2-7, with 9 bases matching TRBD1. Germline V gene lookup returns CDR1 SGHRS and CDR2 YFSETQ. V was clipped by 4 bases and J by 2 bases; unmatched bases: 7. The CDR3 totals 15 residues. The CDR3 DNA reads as TGCGCCAGCAGCGGTGGACAGGGGCCTACCTACGAGCAGTACTTC. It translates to CASSGGQGPTYEQYF.

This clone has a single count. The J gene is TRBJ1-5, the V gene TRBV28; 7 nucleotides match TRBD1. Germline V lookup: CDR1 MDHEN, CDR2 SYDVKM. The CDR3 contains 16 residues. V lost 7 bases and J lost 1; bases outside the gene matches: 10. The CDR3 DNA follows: TGTGCCAGCATAAAGCAAGGACAGGCCAGCAATCAGCCCCAGCATTTT. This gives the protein CASIKQGQASNQPQHF.

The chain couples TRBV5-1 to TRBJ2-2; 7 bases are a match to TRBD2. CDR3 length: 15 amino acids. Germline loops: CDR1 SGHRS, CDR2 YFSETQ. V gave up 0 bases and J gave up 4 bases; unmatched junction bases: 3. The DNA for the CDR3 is TGCGCCAGCAGCTTGGCCGGGGGGAGCACCGGGGAGCTGTTTTTT. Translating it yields CASSLAGGSTGELFF.

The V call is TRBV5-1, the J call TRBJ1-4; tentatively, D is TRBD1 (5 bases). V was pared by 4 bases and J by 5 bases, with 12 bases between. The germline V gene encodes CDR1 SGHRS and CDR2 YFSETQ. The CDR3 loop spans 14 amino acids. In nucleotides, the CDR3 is TGCGCCAGCAGCCCTCCAGGGTTGAATGAAAAACTGTTTTTT. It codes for CASSPPGLNEKLFF.

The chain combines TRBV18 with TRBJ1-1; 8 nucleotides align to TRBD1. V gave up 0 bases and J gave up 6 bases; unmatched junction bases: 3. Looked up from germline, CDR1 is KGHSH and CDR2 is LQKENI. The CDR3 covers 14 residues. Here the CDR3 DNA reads TGTGCCAGCTCACCACCGAGCAGGGGGCCTGAAGCTTTCTTT. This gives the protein CASSPPSRGPEAFF.

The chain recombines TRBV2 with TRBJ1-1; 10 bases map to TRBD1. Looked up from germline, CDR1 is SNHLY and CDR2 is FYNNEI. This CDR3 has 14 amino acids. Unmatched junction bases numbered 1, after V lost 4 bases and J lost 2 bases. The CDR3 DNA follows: TGTGCCAGCAGTGGGGACAGGGGTAACACTGAAGCTTTCTTT. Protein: CASSGDRGNTEAFF.